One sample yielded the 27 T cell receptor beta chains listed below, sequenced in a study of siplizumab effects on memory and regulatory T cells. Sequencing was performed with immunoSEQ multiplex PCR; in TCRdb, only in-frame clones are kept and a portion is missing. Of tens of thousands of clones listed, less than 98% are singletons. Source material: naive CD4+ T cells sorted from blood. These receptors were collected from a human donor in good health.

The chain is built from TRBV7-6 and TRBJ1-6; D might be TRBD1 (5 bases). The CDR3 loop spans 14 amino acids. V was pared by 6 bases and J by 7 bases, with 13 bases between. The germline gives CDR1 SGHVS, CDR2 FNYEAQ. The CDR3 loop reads CASSPGQTNSPLHF. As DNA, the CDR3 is TGTGCCAGCAGTCCCGGACAAACGAATTCACCCCTCCACTTT. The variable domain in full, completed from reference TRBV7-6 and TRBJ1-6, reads GAGVSQSPRYKVTKRGQDVALRCDPISGHVSLYWYRQALGQGPEFLTYFNYEAQQDKSGLPNDRFSAERPEGSISTLTIQRTEQRDSAMYRCASSPGQTNSPLHFGNGTRLTVT.

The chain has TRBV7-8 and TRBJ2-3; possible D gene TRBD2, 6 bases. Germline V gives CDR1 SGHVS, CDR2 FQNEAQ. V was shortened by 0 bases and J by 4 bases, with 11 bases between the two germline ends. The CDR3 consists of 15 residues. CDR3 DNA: TGTGCCAGCAGCTTAGCGCGAGGGACTGCAGATACGCAGTATTTT. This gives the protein CASSLARGTADTQYF. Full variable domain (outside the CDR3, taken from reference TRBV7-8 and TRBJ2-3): GAGVSQSPRYKVAKRGQDVALRCDPISGHVSLFWYQQALGQGPEFLTYFQNEAQLDKSGLPSDRFFAERPEGSVSTLKIQRTQQEDSAVYLCASSLARGTADTQYFGPGTRLTVL.

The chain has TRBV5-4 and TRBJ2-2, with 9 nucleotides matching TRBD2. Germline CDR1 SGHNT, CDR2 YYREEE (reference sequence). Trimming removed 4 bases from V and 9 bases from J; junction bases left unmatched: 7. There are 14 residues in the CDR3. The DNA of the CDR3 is TGTGCCAGCAGCCATAATAGCGGGAGAAGGGAGCTGTTTTTT. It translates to CASSHNSGRRELFF.

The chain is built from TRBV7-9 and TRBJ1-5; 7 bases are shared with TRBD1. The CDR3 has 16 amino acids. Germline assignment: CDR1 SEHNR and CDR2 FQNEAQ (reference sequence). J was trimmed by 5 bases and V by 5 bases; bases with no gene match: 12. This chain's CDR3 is CASSRDRVGRDQPQHF. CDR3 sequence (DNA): TGTGCCAGCAGCCGCGACAGGGTTGGTAGGGATCAGCCCCAGCATTTT.

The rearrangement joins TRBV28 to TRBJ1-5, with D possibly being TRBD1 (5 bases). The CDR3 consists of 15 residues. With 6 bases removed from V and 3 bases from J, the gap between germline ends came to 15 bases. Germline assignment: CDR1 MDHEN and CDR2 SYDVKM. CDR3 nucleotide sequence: TGTGCCAGCAGCACCCCGGGGACCTTCAATCAGCCCCAGCATTTT. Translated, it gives CASSTPGTFNQPQHF.

CDR3 residues: CASSLGLDSYEQYF. The DNA for the CDR3 is TGTGCCAGCAGCTTAGGTCTAGACTCCTACGAGCAGTACTTC. This chain links TRBV7-2 with TRBJ2-7, with D hard to call. Germline V lookup: CDR1 SGHTA, CDR2 FQGNSA. Trimming left V 1 base short and J 0 bases short, with 7 bases between. The CDR3 is 14 residues long.

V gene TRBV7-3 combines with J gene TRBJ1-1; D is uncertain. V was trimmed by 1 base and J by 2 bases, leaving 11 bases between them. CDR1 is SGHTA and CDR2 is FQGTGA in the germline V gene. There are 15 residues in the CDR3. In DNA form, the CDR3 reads TGTGCCAGCAGCTTAATGGGCAACGGTAACACTGAAGCTTTCTTT. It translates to CASSLMGNGNTEAFF. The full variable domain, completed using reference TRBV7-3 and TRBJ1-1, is GAGVSQTPSNKVTEKGKYVELRCDPISGHTALYWYRQSLGQGPEFLIYFQGTGAADDSGLPNDRFFAVRPEGSVSTLKIQRTERGDSAVYLCASSLMGNGNTEAFFGQGTRLTVV.

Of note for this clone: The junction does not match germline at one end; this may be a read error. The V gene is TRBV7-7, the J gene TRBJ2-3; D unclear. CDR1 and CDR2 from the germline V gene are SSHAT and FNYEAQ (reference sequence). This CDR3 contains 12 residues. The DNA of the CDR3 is TGTGCTAGCAGCCGCTTACGAGAAACGCAGTATTTT. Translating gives CASSRLRETQYF.

Here the CDR3 reads CASSLTSSYNEQFF. The CDR3 nucleotides read TGTGCCAGCAGCCTTACTAGCTCCTACAATGAGCAGTTCTTC. The chain recombines TRBV6-6 with TRBJ2-1, with a tentative D call TRBD2 (5 bases). This CDR3 is built from 14 residues. CDR1 and CDR2 from the germline V gene are MNHNY and SVGAGI (reference sequence). V was clipped by 6 bases and J by 0 bases, with 9 bases between them.

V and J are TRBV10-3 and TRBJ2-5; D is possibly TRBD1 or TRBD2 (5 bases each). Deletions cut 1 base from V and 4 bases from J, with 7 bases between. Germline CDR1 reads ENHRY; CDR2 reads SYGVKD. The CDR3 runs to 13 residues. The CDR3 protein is CAISEFGGETQYF. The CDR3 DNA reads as TGTGCCATCAGTGAGTTTGGGGGAGAGACCCAGTACTTC.

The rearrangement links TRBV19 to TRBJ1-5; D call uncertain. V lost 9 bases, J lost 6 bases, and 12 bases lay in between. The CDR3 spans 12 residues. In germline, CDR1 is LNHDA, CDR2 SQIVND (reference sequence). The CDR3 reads CASGETFQPQHF. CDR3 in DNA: TGTGCCAGCGGGGAGACTTTTCAGCCCCAGCATTTT.

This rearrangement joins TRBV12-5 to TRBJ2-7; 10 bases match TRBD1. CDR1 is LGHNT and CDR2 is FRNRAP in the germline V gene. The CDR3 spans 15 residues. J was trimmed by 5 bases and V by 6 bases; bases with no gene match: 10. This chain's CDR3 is CASGPGQGVSHEQYF. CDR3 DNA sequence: TGTGCTAGTGGACCCGGACAGGGGGTTTCTCACGAGCAGTACTTC.

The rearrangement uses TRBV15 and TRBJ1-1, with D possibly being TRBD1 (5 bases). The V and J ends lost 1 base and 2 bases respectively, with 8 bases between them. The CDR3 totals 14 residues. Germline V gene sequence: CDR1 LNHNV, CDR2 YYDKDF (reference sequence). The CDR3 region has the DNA TGTGCCACCAGCAGAGTCCGGGACAACACTGAAGCTTTCTTT. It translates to CATSRVRDNTEAFF.

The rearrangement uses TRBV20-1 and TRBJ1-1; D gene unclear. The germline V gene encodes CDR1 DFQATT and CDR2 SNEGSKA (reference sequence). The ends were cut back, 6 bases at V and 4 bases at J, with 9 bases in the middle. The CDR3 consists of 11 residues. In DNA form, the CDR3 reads TGCAGTGCCGCGGACGGCACTGAAGCTTTCTTT. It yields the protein CSAADGTEAFF.

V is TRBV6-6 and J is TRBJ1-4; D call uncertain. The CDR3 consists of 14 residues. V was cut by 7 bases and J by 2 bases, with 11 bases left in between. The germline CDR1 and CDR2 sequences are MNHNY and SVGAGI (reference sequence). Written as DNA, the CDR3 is TGTGCCAGCACCAACAGCCTCACTAATGAAAAACTGTTTTTT. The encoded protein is CASTNSLTNEKLFF.

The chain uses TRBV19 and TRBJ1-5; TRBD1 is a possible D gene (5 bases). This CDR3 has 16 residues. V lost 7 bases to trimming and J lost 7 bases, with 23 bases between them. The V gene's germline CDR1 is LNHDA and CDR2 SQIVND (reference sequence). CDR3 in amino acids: CASKNILGGRGQPQHF. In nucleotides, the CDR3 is TGTGCCAGTAAAAACATCCTGGGGGGGAGAGGGCAGCCCCAGCATTTT.

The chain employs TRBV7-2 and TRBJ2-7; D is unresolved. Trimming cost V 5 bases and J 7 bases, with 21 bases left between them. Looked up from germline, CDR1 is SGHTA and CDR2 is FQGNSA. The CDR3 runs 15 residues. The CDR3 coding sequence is TGTGCCAGCAGCCAGCAGGCCACGTCTGGGTGGGAGCAGTACTTC. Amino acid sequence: CASSQQATSGWEQYF.

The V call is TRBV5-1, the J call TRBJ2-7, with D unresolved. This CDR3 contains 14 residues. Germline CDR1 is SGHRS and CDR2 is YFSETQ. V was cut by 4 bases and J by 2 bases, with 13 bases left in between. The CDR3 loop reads CASSLGTTPYEQYF. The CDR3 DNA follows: TGCGCCAGCAGCCTGGGTACTACCCCCTACGAGCAGTACTTC.

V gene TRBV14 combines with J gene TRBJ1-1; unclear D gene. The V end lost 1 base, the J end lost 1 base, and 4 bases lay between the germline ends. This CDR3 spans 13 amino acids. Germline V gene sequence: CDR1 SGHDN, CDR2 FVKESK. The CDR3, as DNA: TGTGCCAGCAGCCAAGGTAGGAACACTGAAGCTTTCTTT. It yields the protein CASSQGRNTEAFF.

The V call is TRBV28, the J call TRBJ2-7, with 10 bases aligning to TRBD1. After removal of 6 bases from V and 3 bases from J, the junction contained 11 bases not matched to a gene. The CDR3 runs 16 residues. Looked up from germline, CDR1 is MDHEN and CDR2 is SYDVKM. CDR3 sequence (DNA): TGTGCCAGCAGCGCGCCTGGACAGGGGGGTGTCTACGAGCAGTACTTC. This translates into CASSAPGQGGVYEQYF. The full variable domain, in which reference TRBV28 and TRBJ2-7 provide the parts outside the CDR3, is DVKVTQSSRYLVKRTGEKVFLECVQDMDHENMFWYRQDPGLGLRLIYFSYDVKMKEKGDIPEGYSVSREKKERFSLILESASTNQTSMYLCASSAPGQGGVYEQYFGPGTRLTVT.

This chain's CDR3 is CASSPREGGYNEQFF. The CDR3 DNA reads TGTGCCAGCAGCCCGCGGGAGGGCGGGTACAATGAGCAGTTCTTC. The chain uses TRBV11-3 and TRBJ2-1; 9 bases fit TRBD2. Looked up from germline, CDR1 is SGHNT and CDR2 is YENEEA. The ends lost 5 bases at V and 4 bases at J; junction bases unmatched: 6. CDR3 length: 15 amino acids.

CDR3 sequence: CAISVTNANTGELFF. The CDR3 DNA reads TGTGCCATCAGTGTTACCAACGCGAACACCGGGGAGCTGTTTTTT. The V call is TRBV10-3, the J call TRBJ2-2, with unresolved D. CDR3 length: 15 amino acids. V lost 4 bases, J lost 0 bases, and 9 bases lay in between. CDR1 and CDR2 from the germline V gene are ENHRY and SYGVKD.

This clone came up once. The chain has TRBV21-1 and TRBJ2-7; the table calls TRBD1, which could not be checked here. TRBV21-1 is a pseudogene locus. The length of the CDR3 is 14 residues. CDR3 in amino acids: CASNRPPSSYEQYF. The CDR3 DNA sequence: TGTGCCAGCAATCGTCCCCCCAGCTCCTACGAGCAGTACTTC.

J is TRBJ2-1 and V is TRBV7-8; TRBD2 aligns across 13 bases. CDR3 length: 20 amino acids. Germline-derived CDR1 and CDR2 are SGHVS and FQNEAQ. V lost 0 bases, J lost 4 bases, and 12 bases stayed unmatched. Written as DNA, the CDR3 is TGTGCCAGCAGCTTAGCAAGGACTAGCGGGAGAGTGTTGGGGTACAATGAGCAGTTCTTC. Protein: CASSLARTSGRVLGYNEQFF.

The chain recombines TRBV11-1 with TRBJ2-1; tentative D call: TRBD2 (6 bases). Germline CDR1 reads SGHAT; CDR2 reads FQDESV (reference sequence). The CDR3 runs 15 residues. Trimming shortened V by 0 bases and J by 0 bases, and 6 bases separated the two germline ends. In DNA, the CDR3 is TGTGCCAGCAGCTTAGCCGGGAGCTCCTACAATGAGCAGTTCTTC. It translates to CASSLAGSSYNEQFF.

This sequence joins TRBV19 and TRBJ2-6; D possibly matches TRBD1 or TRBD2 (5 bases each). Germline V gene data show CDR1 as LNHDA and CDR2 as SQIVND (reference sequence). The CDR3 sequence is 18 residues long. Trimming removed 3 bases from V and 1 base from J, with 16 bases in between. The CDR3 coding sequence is TGTGCCAGTAGTATTGGGGGAATTAGAAGGTCTGGGGCCAACGTCCTGACTTTC. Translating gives CASSIGGIRRSGANVLTF.

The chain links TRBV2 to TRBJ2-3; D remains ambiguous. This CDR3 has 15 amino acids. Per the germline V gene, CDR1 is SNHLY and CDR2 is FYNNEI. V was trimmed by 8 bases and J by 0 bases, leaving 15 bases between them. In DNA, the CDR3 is TGTGCCAGCTTCGAGGCAGCGTCTAGCACAGATACGCAGTATTTT. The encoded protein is CASFEAASSTDTQYF.